These T cell receptor beta chains were read from a single sample in a study of beta chain features in type 1 diabetes. Profiling relied on immunoSEQ multiplex PCR, and the TCRdb table lists in-frame clones only, not all of them. The sample lists just over 150,000 clones, around 10% occurring once. Sequencing was carried out using central memory CD4+ T cells from blood. All receptors come from a man younger than 35 in good health. Each CDR3 is given with its conserved first and last residue. A D gene is named only where the DNA matches it firmly. Size tells how often a clone was seen (once, few, many) or the class of an expanded clone, and some rows leave it out.

clone_size: .; d_call: .; v_call: TRBV2; j_call: TRBJ2-7; cdr3_aa: CASTLAGAGEQYF; cdr3_nt: TGTGCCAGCACACTGGCAGGGGCAGGCGAGCAGTACTTC
clone_size: few; d_call: .; v_call: TRBV5-4; j_call: TRBJ1-4; cdr3_aa: CASSGGTLATNEKLFF; cdr3_nt: TGTGCCAGCAGCGGCGGGACACTTGCAACTAATGAAAAACTGTTTTTT
clone_size: few; d_call: .; v_call: TRBV28; j_call: TRBJ2-7; cdr3_aa: CASSRTSFSYEQYF; cdr3_nt: TGTGCCAGCAGCCGGACGTCGTTCTCCTACGAGCAGTACTTC
clone_size: few; d_call: .; v_call: TRBV5-4; j_call: TRBJ1-2; cdr3_aa: CASSPWTATIYGYTF; cdr3_nt: TGTGCCAGCAGCCCCTGGACGGCTACGATCTATGGCTACACCTTC
clone_size: few; d_call: .; v_call: TRBV12-2; j_call: TRBJ2-3; cdr3_aa: CASRLEDGRTPEMTGTQYF; cdr3_nt: TGTGCAAGTCGCTTAGAAGACGGGAGGACTCCCGAGATGACGGGTACGCAGTATTTT
clone_size: few; d_call: .; v_call: TRBV4-3; j_call: TRBJ2-3; cdr3_aa: CASSQGVASTTDTQYF; cdr3_nt: TGCGCCAGCAGCCAAGGCGTCGCTAGCACCACAGATACGCAGTATTTT
clone_size: few; d_call: .; v_call: TRBV9; j_call: TRBJ2-7; cdr3_aa: CASSPSGERSEQYF; cdr3_nt: TGTGCCAGCAGCCCCAGTGGGGAGCGGTCCGAGCAGTACTTC
clone_size: many; d_call: .; v_call: TRBV30; j_call: TRBJ2-7; cdr3_aa: CAWSVRQLWLRNYEQYF; cdr3_nt: TGTGCCTGGAGTGTAAGGCAGCTTTGGCTACGGAACTACGAGCAGTACTTC
clone_size: .; d_call: .; v_call: TRBV11-2; j_call: TRBJ2-7; cdr3_aa: CASSLMDGPFYEQYF; cdr3_nt: TGTGCCAGCAGCCTAATGGACGGACCATTCTACGAGCAGTACTTC
clone_size: few; d_call: .; v_call: TRBV7-2; j_call: TRBJ1-1; cdr3_aa: CASSLVVRNTEAFF; cdr3_nt: TGTGCCAGCAGCTTGGTCGTCCGGAACACTGAAGCTTTCTTT
clone_size: many; d_call: .; v_call: TRBV5-4; j_call: TRBJ2-5; cdr3_aa: CASRSSGGQETQYF; cdr3_nt: TGTGCCAGCAGGTCCTCTGGGGGTCAAGAGACCCAGTACTTC
clone_size: few; d_call: TRBD1; v_call: TRBV9; j_call: TRBJ2-2; cdr3_aa: CASSVGQGNTGELFF; cdr3_nt: TGTGCCAGCAGCGTTGGACAGGGAAACACCGGGGAGCTGTTTTTT
clone_size: .; d_call: TRBD1; v_call: TRBV29-1; j_call: TRBJ2-7; cdr3_aa: CSVGNRGREQYF; cdr3_nt: TGCAGCGTTGGTAACAGGGGGCGCGAGCAGTACTTC
clone_size: .; d_call: .; v_call: TRBV5-1; j_call: TRBJ1-2; cdr3_aa: CASSLTGTSYGYTF; cdr3_nt: TGCGCCAGCAGCTTGACCGGGACAAGCTATGGCTACACCTTC
clone_size: few; d_call: TRBD1; v_call: TRBV6-6; j_call: TRBJ1-1; cdr3_aa: CASRRTGLGSEAFF; cdr3_nt: TGTGCCAGCAGACGGACAGGACTCGGTAGTGAAGCTTTCTTT
clone_size: .; d_call: .; v_call: TRBV4-2; j_call: TRBJ2-3; cdr3_aa: CASSQGAGGSRTDTQYF; cdr3_nt: TGTGCCAGCAGCCAAGGGGCTGGCGGATCTAGGACAGATACGCAGTATTTT
clone_size: few; d_call: TRBD2; v_call: TRBV28; j_call: TRBJ2-7; cdr3_aa: CASRRAGDSYEQYF; cdr3_nt: TGTGCCAGCAGAAGAGCGGGGGACTCCTACGAGCAGTACTTC
clone_size: few; d_call: .; v_call: TRBV29-1; j_call: TRBJ1-3; cdr3_aa: CSVEDGGNTIYF; cdr3_nt: TGCAGCGTTGAAGATGGTGGGAACACCATATATTTT
clone_size: .; d_call: .; v_call: TRBV6-5; j_call: TRBJ2-3; cdr3_aa: CASSYSSRTDTQYF; cdr3_nt: TGTGCCAGCAGTTACTCCTCCCGCACAGATACGCAGTATTTT
clone_size: .; d_call: TRBD2; v_call: TRBV5-8; j_call: TRBJ2-6; cdr3_aa: CASSFGVAGGTGANVLTF; cdr3_nt: TGTGCCAGCAGCTTTGGGGTAGCGGGAGGGACTGGGGCCAACGTCCTGACTTTC
clone_size: few; d_call: .; v_call: TRBV9; j_call: TRBJ2-3; cdr3_aa: CASSVGPGTGFDTQYF; cdr3_nt: TGTGCCAGCAGCGTTGGGCCGGGAACCGGTTTCGATACGCAGTATTTT
clone_size: .; d_call: .; v_call: TRBV27; j_call: TRBJ1-4; cdr3_aa: CASSRHGVNEKLFF; cdr3_nt: TGTGCCAGCAGTCGCCACGGGGTTAATGAAAAACTGTTTTTT
clone_size: .; d_call: .; v_call: TRBV5-6; j_call: TRBJ2-3; cdr3_aa: CASSPPISTDTQYF; cdr3_nt: TGTGCCAGCAGCCCCCCGATTAGCACAGATACGCAGTATTTT
clone_size: .; d_call: .; v_call: TRBV25-1; j_call: TRBJ1-1; cdr3_aa: CASSKNTEAFF; cdr3_nt: TGTGCCAGCAGTAAGAACACTGAAGCTTTCTTT
clone_size: many; d_call: TRBD1; v_call: TRBV9; j_call: TRBJ1-1; cdr3_aa: CASSVTGSLTEAFF; cdr3_nt: TGTGCCAGCAGCGTGACAGGGTCTCTTACTGAAGCTTTCTTT
clone_size: few; d_call: .; v_call: TRBV7-3; j_call: TRBJ2-3; cdr3_aa: CASSLGPGRPDTQYF; cdr3_nt: TGTGCCAGCAGCCTGGGGCCAGGACGACCAGATACGCAGTATTTT
clone_size: many; d_call: TRBD1; v_call: TRBV6-5; j_call: TRBJ1-6; cdr3_aa: CASRTGSSYNSPLHF; cdr3_nt: TGTGCCAGCAGGACAGGGAGCTCCTATAATTCACCCCTCCACTTT
clone_size: .; d_call: .; v_call: TRBV28; j_call: TRBJ1-2; cdr3_aa: CASSARALGRPNYGYTF; cdr3_nt: TGTGCCAGCAGTGCCCGGGCCCTCGGGAGGCCTAACTATGGCTACACCTTC
clone_size: .; d_call: .; v_call: TRBV11-3; j_call: TRBJ2-1; cdr3_aa: CASSLGRANEQFF; cdr3_nt: TGTGCCAGCAGCTTAGGGAGAGCCAATGAGCAGTTCTTC
clone_size: .; d_call: .; v_call: TRBV7-2; j_call: TRBJ2-1; cdr3_aa: CASSSRWGTLSYNEQFF; cdr3_nt: TGTGCCAGCAGCTCCCGTTGGGGAACGCTCTCCTACAATGAGCAGTTCTTC
clone_size: many; d_call: .; v_call: TRBV6-5; j_call: TRBJ2-3; cdr3_aa: CASSSQDTQYF; cdr3_nt: TGTGCCAGCAGTTCCCAGGATACGCAGTATTTT
clone_size: few; d_call: .; v_call: TRBV7-2; j_call: TRBJ2-5; cdr3_aa: CASSLVIHQETQYF; cdr3_nt: TGTGCCAGCAGCTTAGTAATACACCAAGAGACCCAGTACTTC
clone_size: few; d_call: TRBD2; v_call: TRBV5-1; j_call: TRBJ2-1; cdr3_aa: CASSPTLAGVRNEQFF; cdr3_nt: TGCGCCAGCAGCCCGACCTTAGCGGGAGTCCGGAATGAGCAGTTCTTC
clone_size: few; d_call: .; v_call: TRBV7-8; j_call: TRBJ1-1; cdr3_aa: CASSGEWNTEAFF; cdr3_nt: TGTGCCAGCAGTGGAGAATGGAACACTGAAGCTTTCTTT
clone_size: .; d_call: TRBD1; v_call: TRBV7-9; j_call: TRBJ2-1; cdr3_aa: CASSLDPGQGLYNEQFF; cdr3_nt: TGTGCCAGCAGCTTAGATCCGGGACAGGGGTTATACAATGAGCAGTTCTTC
clone_size: few; d_call: TRBD1; v_call: TRBV5-4; j_call: TRBJ2-7; cdr3_aa: CASSPTGRDEQYF; cdr3_nt: TGTGCCAGCAGCCCGACAGGGAGAGACGAGCAGTACTTC
clone_size: few; d_call: .; v_call: TRBV7-9; j_call: TRBJ2-7; cdr3_aa: CASSLKKSYEQYF; cdr3_nt: TGTGCCAGCAGCTTAAAAAAATCCTACGAGCAGTACTTC